This TCR beta chain was sequenced for a study of T cells in Graves' hyperthyroidism and ophthalmopathy. Using RNA transcripts as the source, TCR beta CDR3 regions were amplified. A first-round RT-PCR of the TCR CDR3 used the HTBI primer set. TCRdb reprocessed the multiplex PCR reads with MiXCR, giving one entry per CDR3 protein. The sample comprises approximately 350,000 distinct CDR3 sequences, roughly 15% of which are singletons, and about 21% rests with the top ten. The CDR3 runs 12 residues. With 1 base removed from V and 8 bases from J, the gap between germline ends came to 6 bases. Germline assignment: CDR1 SGHAT and CDR2 FQNNGV. This clonotype was observed at least ten times. Orbital computed tomography and thyroid ultrasound, together with serum TRAb and thyroxine and clinical symptoms, were used for diagnoses. Using around 10 ml of fresh peripheral blood, PBMCs were prepared.

This chain links TRBV11-2 with TRBJ1-3; D not resolved. Sequenced sample: blood. The receptor's source is a woman aged 60 to 75 with Graves' ophthalmopathy. CDR3 sequence (DNA): TGTGCCAGCAGCTTAGCCAGATACACCATATATTTT. Its protein is CASSLARYTIYF.